Below, one T cell receptor beta chain is given with its context. CDR1 and CDR2 (germline): MRHNA, SNTAGT. This CDR3 is built from 14 residues. V was shortened by 6 bases and J by 1 base, with 12 bases between the two germline ends. TCRdb's table, derived via immunoSEQ multiplex PCR, lists solely in-frame clones and lacks some. The table has about 74,000 clones, just under 95% seen once; the top ten hold approximately 0.26%. This sample is part of a study of technical replicates of blood from a few donors. The source material was T cells isolated from PBMCs. The source is a human donor in good health. The V call is TRBV6-4, the J call TRBJ1-1, with a possible D match to TRBD1 (5 bases). CDR3 loop: CASRRGGTNTEAFF. DNA of the CDR3: TGTGCCAGCAGAAGAGGAGGGACGAACACTGAAGCTTTCTTT.